This entry features one T cell receptor (beta chain) sequence. The data are from a study of shared clonotypes between healthy human individuals. Roughly 300 ng DNA, roughly 30,000 T cell genomes, went into unsorted PBMC replicate PCRs. Ten immunoSEQ deep assay plates were used to sequence unsorted PBMC DNA. The authors' processing: ImmunoSEQ gave junction-only sequences without quality scores, so filtering differed. Sequencing was performed with immunoSEQ multiplex PCR; in TCRdb, only in-frame clones are kept and a portion is missing. The V and J calls and the clone size are those of that table, but D and trimming were determined from the DNA. The profile shows about 490,000 clones, 76% of them singletons. The germline V gene has CDR1 MDHEN and CDR2 SYDVKM. Trimming removed 0 bases from V and 6 bases from J, with 17 bases in between. This CDR3 has 16 amino acids.

This TCR was sampled from a woman between 35 and 50 years old in good health. Some clones in this sample may be carry-over from other donors' samples. J is TRBJ1-1 and V is TRBV28; tentatively, D is TRBD1 (6 bases). Specimen: PBMCs. This chain's CDR3 is CASSLWEGGRRAEAFF. DNA for the CDR3: TGTGCCAGCAGTTTATGGGAGGGGGGGCGCAGGGCTGAAGCTTTCTTT.